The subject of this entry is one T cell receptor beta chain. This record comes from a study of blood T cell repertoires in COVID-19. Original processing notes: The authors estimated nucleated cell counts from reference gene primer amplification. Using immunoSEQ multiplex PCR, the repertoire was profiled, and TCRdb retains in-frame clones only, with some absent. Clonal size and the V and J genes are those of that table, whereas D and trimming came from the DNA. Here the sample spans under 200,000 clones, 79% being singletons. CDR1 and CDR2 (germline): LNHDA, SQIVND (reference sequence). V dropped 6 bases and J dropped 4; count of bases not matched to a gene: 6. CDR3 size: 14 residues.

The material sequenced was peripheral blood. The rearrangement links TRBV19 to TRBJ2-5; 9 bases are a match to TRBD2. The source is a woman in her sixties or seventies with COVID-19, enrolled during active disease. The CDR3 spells CASSQTSGLETQYF. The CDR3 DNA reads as TGTGCCAGTAGCCAGACTAGCGGATTAGAGACCCAGTACTTC.